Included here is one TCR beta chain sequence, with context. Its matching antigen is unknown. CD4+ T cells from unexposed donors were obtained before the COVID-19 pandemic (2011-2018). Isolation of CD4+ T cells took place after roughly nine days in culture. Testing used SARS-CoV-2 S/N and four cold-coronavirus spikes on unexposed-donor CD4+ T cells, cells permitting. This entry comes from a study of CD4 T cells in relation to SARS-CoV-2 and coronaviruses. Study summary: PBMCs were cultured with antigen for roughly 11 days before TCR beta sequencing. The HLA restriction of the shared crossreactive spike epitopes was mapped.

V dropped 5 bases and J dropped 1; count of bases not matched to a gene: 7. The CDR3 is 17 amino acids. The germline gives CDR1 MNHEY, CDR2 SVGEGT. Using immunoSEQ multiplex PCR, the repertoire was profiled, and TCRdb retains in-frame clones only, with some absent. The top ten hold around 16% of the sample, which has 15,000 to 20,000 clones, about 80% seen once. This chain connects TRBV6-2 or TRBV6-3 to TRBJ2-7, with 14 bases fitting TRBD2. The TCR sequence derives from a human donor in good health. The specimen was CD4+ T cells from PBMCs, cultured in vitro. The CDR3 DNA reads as TGTGCCAGCAGTGCGACTAGCGGGAGGGCCTGGTCCTACGAGCAGTACTTC. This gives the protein CASSATSGRAWSYEQYF.